The rows below give T cell receptor beta chains drawn from one sample of a study of T cell repertoires in ileal Crohn's disease. Generated by immunoSEQ multiplex PCR, the TCRdb table keeps only in-frame clones and is missing some. This sample yields over 8,000 clones, of which 75% to 85% are seen a single time; 10% to 15% belongs to the top ten. The sequenced material came from ileal tissue. These receptors came from an adult with Crohn's disease. CDR3s include the opening cysteine and the closing phenylalanine or tryptophan. A D gene is named only where the DNA matches it firmly. Expanded clones get a size class; other rows say once, few or many, or leave the size out.

clone_size j_call v_call d_call cdr3_nt cdr3_aa
- TRBJ1-1 TRBV5-6 TRBD1 TGTGCCAGCAGCCTTGGACAGGGGGTGCCGAACACTGAAGCTTTCTTT CASSLGQGVPNTEAFF
- TRBJ2-1 TRBV11-2 - TGTGCCAGCAGCTTAATACCGGGTCAGGGCGAGCAGTTCTTC CASSLIPGQGEQFF
- TRBJ2-3 TRBV10-3 TRBD2 TGTGCCATCAGTGACCGTCAGCGGGATATGACAGATACGCAGTATTTT CAISDRQRDMTDTQYF
- TRBJ1-4 TRBV5-1 TRBD1 TGCGCCAGCAGCCAGGGACAGGGGAGGGAAAAACTGTTTTTT CASSQGQGREKLFF
- TRBJ2-2 TRBV7-9 TRBD2 TGTGCCAGCAGCTTTAGCGGGGGATTGAGGACCGGGGAGCTGTTTTTT CASSFSGGLRTGELFF
- TRBJ2-5 TRBV5-1 - TGCGCCAGCACAACGGAGTTCCAAGAGACCCAGTACTTC CASTTEFQETQYF
- TRBJ2-1 TRBV5-4 TRBD2 TGTGCCAGCAGCCAGACTAGCGCGGGTGAGCAGTTCTTC CASSQTSAGEQFF
once TRBJ1-1 TRBV7-8 - TGTGCCAGCAGCCGTGTGGGCACTGAAGCTTTCTTT CASSRVGTEAFF
- TRBJ1-2 TRBV2 - TGTGCCAGCAGTGAACGGCAGGTTTATGGCTACACCTTC CASSERQVYGYTF
- TRBJ1-1 TRBV6-1 - TGTGCCAGCATGAGAGGGGGGAACACTGAAGCTTTCTTT CASMRGGNTEAFF
- TRBJ1-5 TRBV2 - TGTGCCAGCAGTGAAGAGGCCCGGGAGCCCCAGCATTTT CASSEEAREPQHF
once TRBJ1-5 TRBV28 TRBD1 TGTGCCAGCAGTTCCGGAGGACAGGAAGAATTCTATAGCAATCAGCCCCAGCATTTT CASSSGGQEEFYSNQPQHF
- TRBJ2-1 TRBV28 TRBD2 TGTGCCAGCAGTTTAGGGTCAGGCTTAGCGGGCTATGAGCAGTTCTTC CASSLGSGLAGYEQFF
- TRBJ2-5 TRBV2 - TGTGCCAGCAGTAGACTACACGGCCCCCAAGAGACCCAGTACTTC CASSRLHGPQETQYF
once TRBJ1-1 TRBV19 - TGTGCCAGTACACCCGGGGGGCTGAACACTGAAGCTTTCTTT CASTPGGLNTEAFF
few TRBJ2-5 TRBV28 TRBD1 TGTGCCAGCAGGGGGGACAGGGAGAGGGAGACCCAGTACTTC CASRGDRERETQYF
- TRBJ1-2 TRBV30 - TGTGCCTGGACTGCAGGGTCCAACTATGGCTACACCTTC CAWTAGSNYGYTF
- TRBJ1-5 TRBV18 - TGTGCCAGCTCACCACCGGAGGGGAGCAGGAAGCCCCAGCATTTT CASSPPEGSRKPQHF
- TRBJ2-2 TRBV7-2 - TGTGCCAGCAGCCGACAGGGAGGCGGAAACACCGGGGAGCTGTTTTTT CASSRQGGGNTGELFF
- TRBJ2-1 TRBV30 TRBD2 TGTGCCTGGCAGAGGGGCGGGAGTGTCAACAATGAGCAGTTCTTC CAWQRGGSVNNEQFF
- TRBJ2-1 TRBV19 - TGTGCGAAATATTACCAGATTGGGGGGAAGGCGCACAATGAGCAGTTCTTC CAKYYQIGGKAHNEQFF
- TRBJ1-1 TRBV5-4 TRBD1 TGTGCCAGCAGCCCGGGTGGGACAGGCTATAACACTGAAGCTTTCTTT CASSPGGTGYNTEAFF
- TRBJ2-5 TRBV25-1 TRBD1 TGTGCCAGCAGTGACCCGACAGGGGGCGAAGAGACCCAGTACTTC CASSDPTGGEETQYF
- TRBJ1-1 TRBV7-9 - TGTGCCAGCAGCCCCAGGGGAAGCACTGAAGCTTTCTTT CASSPRGSTEAFF
- TRBJ1-5 TRBV27 TRBD1 TGTGCCAGCAGTTCCTCCCGGACGGCCGGGACAGGGTGGAATCAGCCCCAGCATTTT CASSSSRTAGTGWNQPQHF
- TRBJ2-1 TRBV10-1 - TGCGCCAAACGACGGGGAAGCTCCTACAATGAGCAGTTCTTC CAKRRGSSYNEQFF